The next 22 T cell receptor beta chains were all read from a single sample in a study of cytomegalovirus exposure and HLA in healthy donors. With 60 Vbeta and 13 Jbeta primers, the PCR was carried out. This table comes from immunoSEQ multiplex PCR, and its TCRdb copy is limited to in-frame clones, with some not included. Altogether 90,000 or so clones are present, 55% to 75% being singletons, with the ten largest covering around 16%. Material: PBMCs. These receptors all stem from a woman aged 18-29 years in good health and CMV-seropositive.

This clone was found a few times. The chain combines TRBV10-3 with TRBJ2-5; TRBD2 matches at 13 bases. In germline, CDR1 is ENHRY, CDR2 SYGVKD. CDR3 length: 17 amino acids. Unmatched junction bases numbered 8, after V lost 6 bases and J lost 1 base. CDR3 amino acids: CAIRSGTSGTLQETQYF. The CDR3 region has the DNA TGTGCCATCAGATCCGGGACTAGCGGGACCCTCCAAGAGACCCAGTACTTC.

This chain uses TRBV19 with TRBJ2-1; TRBD2 agrees at 10 bases. Germline values: CDR1 LNHDA, CDR2 SQIVND (reference sequence). This CDR3 has 15 amino acids. V gave up 3 bases and J gave up 7 bases; unmatched junction bases: 6. This CDR3 is CASSMISTSGNEQFF. CDR3 sequence (DNA): TGTGCCAGTAGTATGATTTCGACTAGCGGGAATGAGCAGTTCTTC.

The chain recombines TRBV27 with TRBJ2-1; TRBD2 matches 9 bases. The junction had 14 bases not matched to a gene; V was cut back by 2 bases and J by 6 bases. In germline, CDR1 is MNHEY, CDR2 SMNVEV (reference sequence). This CDR3 comprises 18 residues. DNA of the CDR3: TGTGCCAGCAGTTTACGGGTTGGGCGGGGGGGCCTCGTCAATGAGCAGTTCTTC. The encoded protein is CASSLRVGRGGLVNEQFF.

The chain is built from TRBV18 and TRBJ1-1; TRBD1 agrees at 7 bases. This CDR3 is 14 amino acids long. V shed 6 bases and J 3 bases; nucleotides not matched to a gene: 7. Germline-derived CDR1 and CDR2 are KGHSH and LQKENI. CDR3 sequence: CASSLGGPDTEAFF. CDR3 bases: TGTGCCAGCTCTCTAGGGGGCCCGGACACTGAAGCTTTCTTT.

The rearrangement joins TRBV29-1 to TRBJ1-1, with D tentatively TRBD1 (5 bases). Trimming stripped 4 bases from V and 1 base from J, with 16 bases between. The CDR3 extends over 15 amino acids. In germline, CDR1 is SQVTM, CDR2 ANQGSEA. The CDR3 spells CSVGYRQGGNTEAFF. CDR3 nucleotide sequence: TGCAGCGTTGGGTACCGGCAGGGCGGGAACACTGAAGCTTTCTTT.

V is TRBV28 and J is TRBJ2-3, with D hard to call. Germline V gene sequence: CDR1 MDHEN, CDR2 SYDVKM. V was clipped by 6 bases and J by 1 base, with 11 bases between them. This CDR3 region has 14 residues. For the CDR3, the DNA is TGTGCCAGCAGCTCCCCCATAGGCACAGATACGCAGTATTTT. It codes for CASSSPIGTDTQYF.

The rearrangement uses TRBV27 and TRBJ2-1; 12 bases are a match to TRBD2. With 3 bases clipped from V and 9 bases from J, the junction kept 12 bases outside the gene matches. CDR1 and CDR2 (germline): MNHEY, SMNVEV (reference sequence). This CDR3 contains 17 residues. CDR3 region: CASSFQTTSGRSGEQFF. CDR3 sequence (DNA): TGTGCCAGCAGTTTTCAAACGACTAGCGGGAGATCGGGTGAGCAGTTCTTC.

The rearrangement uses TRBV7-8 and TRBJ2-1; TRBD2 might be the D (7 bases). V lost 1 base and J lost 2, with 18 bases in between. Germline assignment: CDR1 SGHVS and CDR2 FQNEAQ. The CDR3 length is 18 residues. The CDR3 is CASSLDVVWEGAYNEQFF. The CDR3 DNA reads as TGTGCCAGCAGCTTAGACGTTGTATGGGAGGGGGCCTACAATGAGCAGTTCTTC.

The J gene is TRBJ2-3, the V gene TRBV6-1, with 13 bases identical to TRBD2. Germline lookup yields CDR1 MNHNS and CDR2 SASEGT. The length of the CDR3 is 15 residues. Losses at the gene ends were 8 bases for V and 4 bases for J; bases not matched to a gene: 6. This chain's CDR3 is CASLTSGRASDTQYF. The DNA for the CDR3 is TGTGCCAGCCTTACTAGCGGGAGGGCATCAGATACGCAGTATTTT.

This chain connects TRBV27 to TRBJ2-5; 9 bases are shared with TRBD2. The CDR3 length is 13 residues. In germline, CDR1 is MNHEY, CDR2 SMNVEV (reference sequence). V dropped 6 bases and J dropped 4; count of bases not matched to a gene: 3. This CDR3 reads CASRLAGRETQYF. For the CDR3, the DNA is TGTGCCAGCAGGCTAGCGGGGAGAGAGACCCAGTACTTC.

This chain links TRBV19 with TRBJ1-1, with 7 bases matching TRBD1. The CDR3 has 14 amino acids. Germline V gene data show CDR1 as LNHDA and CDR2 as SQIVND (reference sequence). The J segment lost 5 bases and the V segment lost 3 bases, leaving 6 bases of the junction unmatched. As DNA, the CDR3 is TGTGCCAGTAGTATCTTCAGGGGGAAAACTGAAGCTTTCTTT. As protein: CASSIFRGKTEAFF.

The rearrangement links TRBV4-1 to TRBJ1-6; D gene unclear. Germline-derived CDR1 and CDR2 are MGHRA and YSYEKL. CDR3 length: 15 residues. Between the trimmed V and J ends, which lost 6 bases and 7 bases, there was a span of 16 bases. The CDR3 DNA follows: TGCGCCAGCAGAGCGGAGACGGGATCAAATTCACCCCTCCACTTT. Translated: CASRAETGSNSPLHF.

The chain links TRBV5-6 to TRBJ2-7; 8 positions match TRBD1. J was trimmed by 2 bases and V by 4 bases; bases with no gene match: 2. Germline V gene data show CDR1 as SGHDT and CDR2 as YYEEEE. The CDR3 covers 13 residues. CDR3 DNA: TGTGCCAGCAGCGTGGACAGGGCCTACGAGCAGTACTTC. This gives the protein CASSVDRAYEQYF.

CDR3 bases: TGTGCCAGCAGCCGGGACTGGGTTTCTCGGGAGCAGTACTTC. Translation: CASSRDWVSREQYF. The rearrangement links TRBV2 to TRBJ2-5; maybe TRBD2 (6 bases). V was trimmed by 6 bases and J by 11 bases, leaving 22 bases between them. Germline V gene sequence: CDR1 SNHLY, CDR2 FYNNEI. The CDR3 contains 14 residues.

This clone came up a few times. The chain recombines TRBV11-2 with TRBJ2-1, with D hard to call. The CDR3 loop spans 11 amino acids. Trimming pared 3 bases from V and 8 bases from J, leaving 5 bases between. The germline V gene has CDR1 SGHAT and CDR2 FQNNGV. Here the CDR3 reads CASSLRDEQFF. DNA of the CDR3: TGTGCCAGCAGCTTGCGAGATGAGCAGTTCTTC.

This clone was seen a handful of times. The CDR3 region is CASSRNRVGTEAFF. CDR3 coding DNA: TGTGCCAGCAGTCGAAACAGGGTTGGTACTGAAGCTTTCTTT. The chain recombines TRBV7-2 with TRBJ1-1; tentative D call: TRBD1 (6 bases). V was cut by 6 bases and J by 5 bases, with 16 bases left in between. Germline V gives CDR1 SGHTA, CDR2 FQGNSA. There are 14 residues in the CDR3. The whole variable domain, filled in from reference TRBV7-2 and TRBJ1-1, reads GAGVSQSPSNKVTEKGKDVELRCDPISGHTALYWYRQSLGQGLEFLIYFQGNSAPDKSGLPSDRFSAERTGGSVSTLTIQRTQQEDSAVYLCASSRNRVGTEAFFGQGTRLTVV.

This chain's CDR3 is CASSLTLAGANNEQFF. The CDR3 nucleotides read TGTGCCAGCAGCTTAACTCTAGCGGGGGCCAACAATGAGCAGTTCTTC. V and J are TRBV7-6 and TRBJ2-1; TRBD2 matches at 10 bases. This CDR3 spans 16 amino acids. Germline values: CDR1 SGHVS, CDR2 FNYEAQ. V gave up 2 bases and J gave up 5 bases; unmatched junction bases: 6.

This clone was detected only a few times. This sequence joins TRBV7-9 and TRBJ1-1, with no clear D. Germline-derived CDR1 and CDR2 are SEHNR and FQNEAQ (reference sequence). V was shortened by 5 bases and J by 3 bases, with 7 bases between the two germline ends. The CDR3 runs to 12 residues. CDR3 coding DNA: TGTGCCAGCAGCCCCCTCGACACTGAAGCTTTCTTT. It specifies CASSPLDTEAFF. The full variable domain, completed using reference TRBV7-9 and TRBJ1-1, is DTGVSQNPRHKITKRGQNVTFRCDPISEHNRLYWYRQTLGQGPEFLTYFQNEAQLEKSRLLSDRFSAERPKGSFSTLEIQRTEQGDSAMYLCASSPLDTEAFFGQGTRLTVV.

The chain is built from TRBV10-3 and TRBJ1-2; D is possibly TRBD1 (5 bases). This CDR3 spans 14 amino acids. Germline V lookup: CDR1 ENHRY, CDR2 SYGVKD. Trimming took 8 bases from V and 0 from J, leaving 13 bases between them. The CDR3 nucleotides are TGTGCCATCCAATGGGGGGGAGCTAACTATGGCTACACCTTC. Translated, it gives CAIQWGGANYGYTF.

The V call is TRBV7-3, the J call TRBJ2-7; perhaps TRBD1 as D (5 bases). V lost 5 bases to trimming and J lost 7 bases, with 15 bases between them. This CDR3 is 13 amino acids long. Germline V gene data show CDR1 as SGHTA and CDR2 as FQGTGA. The CDR3 nucleotides are TGTGCCAGCAGCCGCGACTGGGGCACAGAGCAGTACTTC. Amino acids: CASSRDWGTEQYF. Full variable domain (rest looked up from reference TRBV7-3 and TRBJ2-7): GAGVSQTPSNKVTEKGKYVELRCDPISGHTALYWYRQSLGQGPEFLIYFQGTGAADDSGLPNDRFFAVRPEGSVSTLKIQRTERGDSAVYLCASSRDWGTEQYFGPGTRLTVT.

V gene TRBV6-5 combines with J gene TRBJ2-7, with D possibly matching TRBD2 (6 bases). Trimming removed 2 bases from V and 1 base from J, with 12 bases in between. This CDR3 comprises 15 residues. Looked up from germline, CDR1 is MNHEY and CDR2 is SVGAGI. The chain's CDR3 is CASSYGTGFSYEQYF. As DNA, the CDR3 is TGTGCCAGCAGTTACGGGACTGGATTTTCCTACGAGCAGTACTTC.

V is TRBV7-6 and J is TRBJ2-6; D perhaps matches TRBD1 (6 bases). This CDR3 spans 17 amino acids. Per germline, CDR1 SGHVS and CDR2 FNYEAQ. V was shortened by 0 bases and J by 0 bases, with 9 bases between the two germline ends. In DNA form, the CDR3 reads TGTGCCAGCAGCTTAGCAGGGGGTAGCTCTGGGGCCAACGTCCTGACTTTC. Translating gives CASSLAGGSSGANVLTF.